This entry lists 13 T cell receptor beta chains sequenced from one sample in a study of blood T cell repertoires in COVID-19. The method was immunoSEQ multiplex PCR; TCRdb's version includes in-frame clones alone and lacks a portion of them. The data hold 150,000 to 200,000 clones, with around 83% observed a single time. The sequencing sample was made of peripheral blood. The receptor set was obtained from a man in his forties with acute or convalescent COVID-19.

The gene calls are TRBV19 and TRBJ2-3; TRBD1 agrees at 9 bases. CDR3 size: 16 residues. Germline V gene lookup returns CDR1 LNHDA and CDR2 SQIVND (reference sequence). Germline trimming cut 9 bases from V and 2 bases from J; bases unmatched to any gene: 12. The CDR3 nucleotides are TGTGCCAGCCGGGACAGGGTGGGCCTCGTCACAGATACGCAGTATTTT. It yields the protein CASRDRVGLVTDTQYF.

This sequence joins TRBV18 and TRBJ1-1; no reliable D call. CDR1 and CDR2 from the germline V gene are KGHSH and LQKENI. Trimming stripped 0 bases from V and 0 bases from J, with 8 bases between. The CDR3 runs to 15 residues. The CDR3 bases are TGTGCCAGCTCACCACCAATAGTCATGAACACTGAAGCTTTCTTT. Its protein product is CASSPPIVMNTEAFF.

This chain uses TRBV18 with TRBJ1-4; 8 nucleotides match TRBD1. The V and J ends lost 3 bases and 3 bases, in that order; junction bases with no gene match: 6. CDR3 length: 16 amino acids. The germline V gene has CDR1 KGHSH and CDR2 LQKENI. CDR3 sequence reads: CASSPYQGAANEKLFF. The DNA of the CDR3 is TGTGCCAGCTCACCGTACCAGGGGGCAGCTAATGAAAAACTGTTTTTT.

DNA for the CDR3: TGTGCCAGCAGCTTGGCGGGGGGATCTTGGGCTTTCTTT. Amino acids: CASSLAGGSWAFF. The chain links TRBV11-2 to TRBJ1-1; a weak D match, TRBD1 (5 bases). V lost 3 bases and J 11 bases, leaving 16 bases between the germline ends. The CDR3 totals 13 residues. CDR1 and CDR2 from the germline V gene are SGHAT and FQNNGV.

The chain recombines TRBV13 with TRBJ2-1, with a possible D match to TRBD1 (5 bases). The CDR3 covers 15 residues. Per germline, CDR1 PRHDT and CDR2 FYEKMQ (reference sequence). V was trimmed by 4 bases and J by 1 base, leaving 11 bases between them. The chain's CDR3 is CASSYARQSYNEQFF. The CDR3 DNA follows: TGTGCCAGCAGCTACGCCAGACAGTCCTACAATGAGCAGTTCTTC. The full variable domain, its missing parts supplied by reference TRBV13 and TRBJ2-1, is AAGVIQSPRHLIKEKRETATLKCYPIPRHDTVYWYQQGPGQDPQFLISFYEKMQSDKGSIPDRFSAQQFSDYHSELNMSSLELGDSALYFCASSYARQSYNEQFFGPGTRLTVL.

This chain joins TRBV19 and TRBJ1-1; D is uncertain. The germline V and J ends were trimmed by 7 bases and 0 bases, with 24 bases remaining between them. The CDR3 extends over 18 amino acids. From germline, CDR1 is LNHDA and CDR2 SQIVND (reference sequence). Here the CDR3 reads CASTKLGTGESMNTEAFF. The DNA for the CDR3 is TGTGCCAGTACCAAACTCGGTACCGGGGAGTCCATGAACACTGAAGCTTTCTTT.

V gene TRBV28 combines with J gene TRBJ1-4, with 8 bases fitting TRBD1. The CDR3 consists of 12 residues. Trimming took 6 bases from V and 6 from J; bases not matched to a gene: 0. The germline V gene encodes CDR1 MDHEN and CDR2 SYDVKM. The CDR3 spells CASRTGDEKLFF. The DNA of the CDR3 is TGTGCCAGCAGGACAGGGGATGAAAAACTGTTTTTT.

In its sample, this clone was seen a few times. J is TRBJ2-1 and V is TRBV11-3, with TRBD2 as a possible D gene (5 bases). CDR3 length: 15 residues. Germline V lookup: CDR1 SGHNT, CDR2 YENEEA. V was clipped by 4 bases and J by 0 bases, with 10 bases between them. As DNA, the CDR3 is TGTGCCAGCAGCTCGGACTTTGGCTCCTACAATGAGCAGTTCTTC. Amino acid sequence: CASSSDFGSYNEQFF.

V gene TRBV5-1 combines with J gene TRBJ1-1; D might be TRBD1 (5 bases). CDR1 is SGHRS and CDR2 is YFSETQ in the germline V gene. Trimming removed 4 bases from V and 8 bases from J, with 15 bases in between. The CDR3 is 13 amino acids. The CDR3 sequence: CASSPFMQGEAFF. DNA of the CDR3: TGCGCCAGCAGCCCTTTTATGCAGGGCGAAGCTTTCTTT. The whole variable domain, remainder taken from reference TRBV5-1 and TRBJ1-1, is KAGVTQTPRYLIKTRGQQVTLSCSPISGHRSVSWYQQTPGQGLQFLFEYFSETQRNKGNFPGRFSGRQFSNSRSEMNVSTLELGDSALYLCASSPFMQGEAFFGQGTRLTVV.

The chain links TRBV7-8 to TRBJ2-5; maybe TRBD2 (6 bases). CDR1 SGHVS and CDR2 FQNEAQ come from the germline V gene. V was shortened by 2 bases and J by 5 bases, with 15 bases between the two germline ends. This CDR3 region has 15 residues. The CDR3 is CASSLLGGTGETQYF. CDR3 DNA: TGTGCCAGCAGCTTACTGGGGGGTACGGGGGAGACCCAGTACTTC.

The chain joins TRBV4-2 to TRBJ2-6, with 8 bases fitting TRBD1. The germline V gene encodes CDR1 LGHNA and CDR2 YNFKEQ. CDR3 length equals 18 residues. The V and J ends lost 4 bases and 1 base, in that order; junction bases with no gene match: 9. The DNA for the CDR3 is TGTGCCAGCAGCCCGATGACAGGGGTAGGTTCTGGGGCCAACGTCCTGACTTTC. It is translated as CASSPMTGVGSGANVLTF.

The chain joins TRBV5-1 to TRBJ1-4; 8 nucleotides match TRBD1. V trimming: 1 base; J trimming: 5 bases; junction bases outside the gene matches: 10. CDR3 length equals 17 residues. CDR1 is SGHRS and CDR2 is YFSETQ in the germline V gene. The CDR3 DNA reads as TGCGCCAGCAGCTTGCGGCCAGGGGGCGAAGAAAATGAAAAACTGTTTTTT. This gives the protein CASSLRPGGEENEKLFF.

The CDR3 DNA sequence: TGTGCCAGCAGTTACTCAGGCGGGACAGCAGATGAAAAACTGTTTTTT. Its translation: CASSYSGGTADEKLFF. V and J are TRBV6-5 and TRBJ1-4, with 7 bases that match TRBD1. Germline V lookup: CDR1 MNHEY, CDR2 SVGAGI. The CDR3 contains 16 residues. V shed 0 bases, J shed 6 bases, and the junction held 7 bases outside the gene matches.